Sequencing of this T cell receptor beta chain was carried out in a study of T cells in Graves' hyperthyroidism and ophthalmopathy. Study-level information: It was at initial diagnosis, before any treatment, that peripheral blood was collected.

With 3 bases clipped from V and 10 bases from J, the junction kept 0 bases outside the gene matches. There are 13 residues in the CDR3. Germline V gives CDR1 GTSNPN, CDR2 SVGIG (reference sequence). The study excluded patients with uncontrolled infection, other autoimmune disease, pregnancy or lactation. Fresh peripheral blood, around 11 ml of it, supplied the PBMCs. Amplified TCR beta CDR3 regions derived from RNA transcripts. A first-round RT-PCR of the TCR CDR3 used the HTBI primer set. One entry per CDR3 protein results from TCRdb running MiXCR on the multiplex PCR reads. The sample shows around 300,000 distinct CDR3 sequences, approximately 14% of them seen only once. Study results and limitations: Most clonotypes expanded in thyroid above 0.001 were likewise present in blood.

Points on this clonotype: The target antigen is unknown.

The sequence was collected from a middle-aged woman with Graves' ophthalmopathy. The sequenced material came from blood. The chain links TRBV30 to TRBJ2-1, with TRBD2 identical over 16 bases. The chain's CDR3 is CAWRGLAGGEQFF. The CDR3 bases are TGTGCCTGGAGGGGACTAGCGGGAGGGGAGCAGTTCTTC.